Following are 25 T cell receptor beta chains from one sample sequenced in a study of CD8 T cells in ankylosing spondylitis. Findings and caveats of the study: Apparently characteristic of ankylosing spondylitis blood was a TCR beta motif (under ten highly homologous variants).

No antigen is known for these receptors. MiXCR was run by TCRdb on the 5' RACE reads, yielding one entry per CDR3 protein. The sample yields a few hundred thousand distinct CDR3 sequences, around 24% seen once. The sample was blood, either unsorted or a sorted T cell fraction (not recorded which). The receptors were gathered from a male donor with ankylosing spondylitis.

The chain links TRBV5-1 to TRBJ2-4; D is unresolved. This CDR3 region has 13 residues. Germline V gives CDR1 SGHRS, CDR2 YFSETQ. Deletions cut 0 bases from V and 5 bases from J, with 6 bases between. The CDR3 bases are TGCGCCAGCAGCTTGGGTCTCGAAAACATTCAGTACTTC. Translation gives CASSLGLENIQYF.

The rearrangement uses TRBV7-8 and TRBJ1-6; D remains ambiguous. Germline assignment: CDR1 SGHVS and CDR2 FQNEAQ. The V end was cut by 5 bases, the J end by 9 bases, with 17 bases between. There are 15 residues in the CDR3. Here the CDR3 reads CASSPLNSIGSPLHF. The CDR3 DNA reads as TGTGCCAGCAGCCCACTGAACTCCATTGGTTCACCCCTCCACTTT.

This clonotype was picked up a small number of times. The CDR3 loop reads CASSSLWREGQDTQYF. CDR3 DNA: TGTGCCAGCAGTTCCCTGTGGCGGGAGGGCCAAGATACGCAGTATTTT. This chain links TRBV6-5 with TRBJ2-3; TRBD2 matches 9 bases. The germline CDR1 and CDR2 sequences are MNHEY and SVGAGI. CDR3 size: 16 residues. V was clipped by 4 bases and J by 5 bases; unmatched bases: 10.

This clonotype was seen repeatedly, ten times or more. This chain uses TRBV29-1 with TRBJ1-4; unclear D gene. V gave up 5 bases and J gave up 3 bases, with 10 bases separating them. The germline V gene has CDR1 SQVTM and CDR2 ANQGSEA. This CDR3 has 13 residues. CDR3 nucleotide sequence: TGCAGCGTTTCGTCCGTCCCTAATGAAAAACTGTTTTTT. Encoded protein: CSVSSVPNEKLFF.

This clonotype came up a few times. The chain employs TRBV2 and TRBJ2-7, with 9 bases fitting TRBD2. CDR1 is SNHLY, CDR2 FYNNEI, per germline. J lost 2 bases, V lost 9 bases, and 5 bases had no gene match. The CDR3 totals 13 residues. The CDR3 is CASKREVTYEQYF. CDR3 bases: TGTGCCAGTAAGCGGGAGGTTACCTACGAGCAGTACTTC.

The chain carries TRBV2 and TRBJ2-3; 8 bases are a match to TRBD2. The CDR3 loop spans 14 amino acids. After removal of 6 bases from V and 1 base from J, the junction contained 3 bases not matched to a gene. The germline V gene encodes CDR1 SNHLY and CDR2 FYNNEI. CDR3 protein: CASRLTSGTDTQYF. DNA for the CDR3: TGTGCCAGCAGATTGACTAGCGGCACAGATACGCAGTATTTT.

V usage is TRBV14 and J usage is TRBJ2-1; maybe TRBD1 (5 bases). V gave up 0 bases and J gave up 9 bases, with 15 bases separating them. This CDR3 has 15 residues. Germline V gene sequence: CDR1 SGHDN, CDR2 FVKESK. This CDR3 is CASSQDLLGVGEQFF. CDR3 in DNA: TGTGCCAGCAGCCAAGATCTTTTAGGGGTCGGTGAGCAGTTCTTC.

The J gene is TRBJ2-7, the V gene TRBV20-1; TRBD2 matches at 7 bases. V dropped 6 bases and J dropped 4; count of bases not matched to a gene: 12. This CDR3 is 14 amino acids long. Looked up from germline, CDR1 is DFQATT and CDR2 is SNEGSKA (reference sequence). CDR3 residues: CSARLRDYRYEQYF. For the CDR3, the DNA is TGCAGTGCCAGACTTCGGGACTATCGGTACGAGCAGTACTTC.

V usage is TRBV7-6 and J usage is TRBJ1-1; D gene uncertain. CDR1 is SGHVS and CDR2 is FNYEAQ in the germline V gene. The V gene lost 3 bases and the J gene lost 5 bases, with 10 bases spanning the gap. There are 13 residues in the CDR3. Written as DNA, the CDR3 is TGTGCCAGCAGCTTCGAAGGTAGAACTGAAGCTTTCTTT. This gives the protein CASSFEGRTEAFF.

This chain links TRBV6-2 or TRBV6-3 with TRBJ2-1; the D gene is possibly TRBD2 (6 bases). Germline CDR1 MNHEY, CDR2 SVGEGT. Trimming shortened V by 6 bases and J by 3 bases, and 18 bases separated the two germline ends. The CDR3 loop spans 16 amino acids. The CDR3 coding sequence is TGTGCCAGCAGCTCCCGGGGGACTGAGCACTACAATGAGCAGTTCTTC. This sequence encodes CASSSRGTEHYNEQFF.

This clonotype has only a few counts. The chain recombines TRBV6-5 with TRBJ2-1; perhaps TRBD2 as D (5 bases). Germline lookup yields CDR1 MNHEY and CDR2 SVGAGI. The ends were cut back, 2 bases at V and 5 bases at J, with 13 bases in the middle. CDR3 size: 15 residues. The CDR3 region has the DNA TGTGCCAGCAGTTACCCCCGGAGCGGCCACAATGAGCAGTTCTTC. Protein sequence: CASSYPRSGHNEQFF.

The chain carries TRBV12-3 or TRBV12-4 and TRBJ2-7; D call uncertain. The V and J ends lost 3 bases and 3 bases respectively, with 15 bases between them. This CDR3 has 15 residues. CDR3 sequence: CASSFWGNRDYEQYF. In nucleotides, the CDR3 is TGTGCCAGCAGTTTTTGGGGAAATAGGGACTACGAGCAGTACTTC.

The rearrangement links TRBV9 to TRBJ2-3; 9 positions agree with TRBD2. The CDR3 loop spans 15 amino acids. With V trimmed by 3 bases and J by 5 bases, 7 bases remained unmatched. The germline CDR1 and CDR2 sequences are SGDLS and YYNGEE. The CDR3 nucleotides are TGTGCCAGCAGCGCCAGGACTAGCGTGGGAGATACGCAGTATTTT. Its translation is CASSARTSVGDTQYF.

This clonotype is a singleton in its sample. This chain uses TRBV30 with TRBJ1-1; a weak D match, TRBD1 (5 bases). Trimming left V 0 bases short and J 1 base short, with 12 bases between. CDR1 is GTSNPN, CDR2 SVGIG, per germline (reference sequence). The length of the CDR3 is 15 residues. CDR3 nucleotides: TGTGCCTGGAGTGTACGTGGGGCACCGAACACTGAAGCTTTCTTT. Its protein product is CAWSVRGAPNTEAFF.

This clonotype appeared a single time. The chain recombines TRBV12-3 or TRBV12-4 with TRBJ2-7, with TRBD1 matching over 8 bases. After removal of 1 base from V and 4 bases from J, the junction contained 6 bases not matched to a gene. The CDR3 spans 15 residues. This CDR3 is CASSLGPGGSYEQYF. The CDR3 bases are TGTGCCAGCAGTTTAGGGCCAGGGGGCTCATACGAGCAGTACTTC.

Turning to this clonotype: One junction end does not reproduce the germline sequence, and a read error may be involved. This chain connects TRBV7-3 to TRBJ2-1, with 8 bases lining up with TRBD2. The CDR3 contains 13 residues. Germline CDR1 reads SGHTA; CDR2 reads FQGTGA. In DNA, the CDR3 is TGTGCCAGCAGCTTAACCGGAAGCGGGAGCTTAAGTTTC. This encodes CASSLTGSGSLSF.

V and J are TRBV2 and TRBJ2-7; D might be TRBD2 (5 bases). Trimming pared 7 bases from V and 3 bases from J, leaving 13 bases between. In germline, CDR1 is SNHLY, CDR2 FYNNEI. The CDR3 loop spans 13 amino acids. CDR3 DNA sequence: TGTGCCAGCAAATCCGACGGAGGCTACGAGCAGTACTTC. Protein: CASKSDGGYEQYF.

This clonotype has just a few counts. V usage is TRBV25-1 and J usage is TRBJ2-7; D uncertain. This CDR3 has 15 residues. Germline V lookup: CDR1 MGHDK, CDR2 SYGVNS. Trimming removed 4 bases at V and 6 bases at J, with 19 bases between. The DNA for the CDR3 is TGTGCCAGCAGTGGAGGTGTCCAGTTCGGCGGCGAGCAGTACTTC. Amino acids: CASSGGVQFGGEQYF.

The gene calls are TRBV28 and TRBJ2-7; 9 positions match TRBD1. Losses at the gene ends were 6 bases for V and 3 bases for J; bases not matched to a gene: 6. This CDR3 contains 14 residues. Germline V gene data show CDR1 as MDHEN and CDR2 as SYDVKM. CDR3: CASSRYRGLYEQYF. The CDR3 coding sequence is TGTGCCAGCAGCCGGTACAGGGGGCTCTACGAGCAGTACTTC. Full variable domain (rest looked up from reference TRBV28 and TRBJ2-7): DVKVTQSSRYLVKRTGEKVFLECVQDMDHENMFWYRQDPGLGLRLIYFSYDVKMKEKGDIPEGYSVSREKKERFSLILESASTNQTSMYLCASSRYRGLYEQYFGPGTRLTVT.

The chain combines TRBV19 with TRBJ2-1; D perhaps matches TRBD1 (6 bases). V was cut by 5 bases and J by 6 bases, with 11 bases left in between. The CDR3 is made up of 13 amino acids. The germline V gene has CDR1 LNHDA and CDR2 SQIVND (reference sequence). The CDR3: CASSPQGRNEQFF. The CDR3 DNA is TGTGCCAGTAGTCCCCAGGGGCGCAATGAGCAGTTCTTC.

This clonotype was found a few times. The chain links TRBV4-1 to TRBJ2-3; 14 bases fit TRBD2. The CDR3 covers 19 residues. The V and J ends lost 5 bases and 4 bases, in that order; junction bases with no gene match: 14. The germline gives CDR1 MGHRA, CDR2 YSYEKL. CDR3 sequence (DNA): TGCGCCAGCAGCTTGACCGGGACTAGCGGGAGATTTGCAGCAGATACGCAGTATTTT. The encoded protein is CASSLTGTSGRFAADTQYF.

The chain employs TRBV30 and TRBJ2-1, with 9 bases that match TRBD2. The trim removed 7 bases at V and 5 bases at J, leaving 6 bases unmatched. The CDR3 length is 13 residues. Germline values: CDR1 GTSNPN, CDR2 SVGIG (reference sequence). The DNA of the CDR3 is TGTGCCTACTCCAGACTAGCGGACAATGAGCAGTTCTTC. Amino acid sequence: CAYSRLADNEQFF.

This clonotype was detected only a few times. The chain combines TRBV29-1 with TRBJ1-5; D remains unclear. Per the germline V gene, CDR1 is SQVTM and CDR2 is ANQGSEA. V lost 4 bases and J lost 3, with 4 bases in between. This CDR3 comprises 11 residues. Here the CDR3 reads CSVGNNQPQHF. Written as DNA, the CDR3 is TGCAGCGTTGGGAACAATCAGCCCCAGCATTTT. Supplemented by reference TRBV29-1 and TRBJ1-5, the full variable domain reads SAVISQKPSRDICQRGTSLTIQCQVDSQVTMMFWYRQQPGQSLTLIATANQGSEATYESGFVIDKFPISRPNLTFSTLTVSNMSPEDSSIYLCSVGNNQPQHFGDGTRLSIL.

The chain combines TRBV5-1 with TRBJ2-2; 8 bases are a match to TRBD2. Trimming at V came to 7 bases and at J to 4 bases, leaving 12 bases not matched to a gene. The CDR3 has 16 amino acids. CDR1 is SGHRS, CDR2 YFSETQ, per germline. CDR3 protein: CASRQRAGESTGELFF. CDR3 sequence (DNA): TGCGCCAGCCGCCAAAGAGCGGGAGAATCCACCGGGGAGCTGTTTTTT.

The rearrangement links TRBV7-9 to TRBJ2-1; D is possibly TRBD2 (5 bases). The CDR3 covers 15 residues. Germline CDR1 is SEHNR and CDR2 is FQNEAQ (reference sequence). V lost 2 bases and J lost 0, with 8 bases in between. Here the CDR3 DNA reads TGTGCCAGCAGCTTAATAGCGACCTCCTACAATGAGCAGTTCTTC. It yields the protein CASSLIATSYNEQFF.